A selection of T cell receptor beta chains follows, all from one sample in a study of regulatory T cells in long-lasting Graves disease. One entry per CDR3 protein, called by TCRdb with MiXCR from the multiplex PCR reads. The sample yields a few hundred thousand distinct CDR3 sequences, around 21% seen once. The specimen was peripheral blood mononuclear cells (PBMCs), collected at new diagnosis, from a patient treated with antithyroid drugs. All receptors come from a female donor with Graves disease. The CDR3 runs from the conserved cysteine through the conserved F or W. Each record gives: J gene, D gene, V gene, clone size, CDR3 protein, CDR3 DNA. A D gene is named only where the DNA matches it firmly. Clone size, where shown, is once, few, many, or a class for clones that have expanded.

j_call: TRBJ2-2; d_call: TRBD2; v_call: TRBV5-5; clone_size: .; cdr3_aa: CASSLGLAGYRNTGELFF; cdr3_nt: TGTGCCAGCAGCTTGGGACTAGCGGGTTACCGAAACACCGGGGAGCTGTTTTTT
j_call: TRBJ2-3; d_call: TRBD2; v_call: TRBV15; clone_size: many; cdr3_aa: CATSIHLIPRTRSTDTQYF; cdr3_nt: TGTGCCACCAGCATCCATTTAATACCCCGGACTAGATCCACAGATACGCAGTATTTT
j_call: TRBJ2-7; d_call: .; v_call: TRBV10-3; clone_size: many; cdr3_aa: CAISAGASYEQYF; cdr3_nt: TGTGCCATCAGTGCAGGGGCTTCCTACGAGCAGTACTTC
j_call: TRBJ1-6; d_call: TRBD1; v_call: TRBV28; clone_size: .; cdr3_aa: CASRTGGSPLHF; cdr3_nt: TGTGCCAGCAGAACAGGGGGTTCACCCCTCCACTTT
j_call: TRBJ1-6; d_call: .; v_call: TRBV6-2/TRBV6-3; clone_size: many; cdr3_aa: CASSEYGDSPLHF; cdr3_nt: TGTGCCAGCAGTGAATACGGGGATTCACCCCTCCACTTT
j_call: TRBJ2-2; d_call: TRBD1; v_call: TRBV20-1; clone_size: many; cdr3_aa: CSANSRGTGELFF; cdr3_nt: TGCAGTGCTAACAGCAGGGGGACCGGGGAGCTGTTTTTT
j_call: TRBJ2-1; d_call: TRBD1; v_call: TRBV10-3; clone_size: many; cdr3_aa: CAISERQGDYNEQFF; cdr3_nt: TGTGCCATCAGTGAGCGACAGGGGGACTACAATGAGCAGTTCTTC
j_call: TRBJ2-2; d_call: .; v_call: TRBV5-1; clone_size: many; cdr3_aa: CASSQSHSGTGELFF; cdr3_nt: TGCGCCAGCAGCCAATCTCATTCGGGCACCGGGGAGCTGTTTTTT
j_call: TRBJ1-1; d_call: .; v_call: TRBV6-1; clone_size: many; cdr3_aa: CASSQVNTEAFF; cdr3_nt: TGTGCCAGCAGCCAGGTGAACACTGAAGCTTTCTTT
j_call: TRBJ1-4; d_call: .; v_call: TRBV24-1; clone_size: many; cdr3_aa: CATSEEPTGDYEKLFF; cdr3_nt: TGTGCCACCAGTGAAGAACCGACGGGTGACTATGAAAAACTGTTTTTT
j_call: TRBJ2-7; d_call: .; v_call: TRBV20-1; clone_size: .; cdr3_aa: CSANRDTYEQYF; cdr3_nt: TGCAGTGCTAATAGGGACACCTACGAGCAGTACTTC
j_call: TRBJ2-5; d_call: TRBD1; v_call: TRBV4-3; clone_size: .; cdr3_aa: CASSQVWSGTGETQYF; cdr3_nt: TGCGCCAGCAGCCAGGTCTGGTCCGGGACAGGGGAGACCCAGTACTTC